Listed below are T cell receptor beta chains from one sample, sequenced in a study of vaccination and CD4 T cells after COVID-19. TCRdb re-derived calls from the PCR reads in MiXCR, one entry per CDR3 protein. The table has more than 10,000 distinct CDR3 sequences, approximately 56% seen once; the top ten hold approximately 12%. Their recognized antigens are unknown. The sample comprised CD4+ T cells from blood, cultured in vitro. The receptors shown here come from a human donor who had recovered from COVID-19. CDR3s include the opening cysteine and the closing phenylalanine or tryptophan.

V gene: TRBV6-1; J gene: TRBJ1-6; CDR3 protein: CAISDRWRNSPLHF
V gene: TRBV19; J gene: TRBJ1-5; CDR3 protein: CASRARAGTGSGQPQHF
V gene: TRBV6-4; J gene: TRBJ2-2; CDR3 protein: CASSPLAGESGELFF
V gene: TRBV7-6; J gene: TRBJ2-2; CDR3 protein: CASSLGRNTGELFF
V gene: TRBV29-1; J gene: TRBJ2-1; CDR3 protein: CSVPGGSGSSYNEQFF
V gene: TRBV10-3; J gene: TRBJ1-6; CDR3 protein: CAISEDRDSPLHF
V gene: TRBV7-2; J gene: TRBJ2-5; CDR3 protein: CASRTTSGGETQYF
V gene: TRBV20-1; J gene: TRBJ2-3; CDR3 protein: CSGVSGTDTQYF
V gene: TRBV4-1; J gene: TRBJ2-1; CDR3 protein: CASSRRAEGGRTYNEQFF
V gene: TRBV20-1; J gene: TRBJ1-4; CDR3 protein: CSARDRTATNEKLFF
V gene: TRBV20-1; J gene: TRBJ2-7; CDR3 protein: CSAGTSGLTYEQYF
V gene: TRBV20-1; J gene: TRBJ1-5; CDR3 protein: CSATGTDNQPQHF
V gene: TRBV20-1; J gene: TRBJ2-1; CDR3 protein: CSAPGLAGEGVGNEQFF
V gene: TRBV30; J gene: TRBJ1-6; CDR3 protein: CAWIRSDLNSPLHF
V gene: TRBV9; J gene: TRBJ2-7; CDR3 protein: CASSVAEAPYEQYF
V gene: TRBV7-2; J gene: TRBJ2-1; CDR3 protein: CASSLVPSREQFF
V gene: TRBV12-3/TRBV12-4; J gene: TRBJ1-2; CDR3 protein: CASSLGQGVGYTF
V gene: TRBV24-1; J gene: TRBJ2-1; CDR3 protein: CATSDIGGTSASHEQFF
V gene: TRBV24-1; J gene: TRBJ2-3; CDR3 protein: CATSDRTSGSGGADTQYF
V gene: TRBV6-1; J gene: TRBJ1-5; CDR3 protein: CASSESGGAGVNQPQHF
V gene: TRBV20-1; J gene: TRBJ2-6; CDR3 protein: CSARQGGGANVLTF
V gene: TRBV6-1; J gene: TRBJ2-7; CDR3 protein: CASRRTGGTQVGYSYEQYF
V gene: TRBV7-2; J gene: TRBJ1-3; CDR3 protein: CASSLDRGATGNTIYF
V gene: TRBV27; J gene: TRBJ1-5; CDR3 protein: CASRLQSRGQPQHF
V gene: TRBV20-1; J gene: TRBJ1-2; CDR3 protein: CSAARSSTANYGYTF
V gene: TRBV7-9; J gene: TRBJ1-5; CDR3 protein: CASSLVAGGRNQPQHF
V gene: TRBV6-1; J gene: TRBJ1-2; CDR3 protein: CASSRQGPEYGYTF
V gene: TRBV20-1; J gene: TRBJ2-1; CDR3 protein: CSARDLGSSYNEQFF
V gene: TRBV6-1; J gene: TRBJ1-5; CDR3 protein: CASSEGDSPGQPQHF
V gene: TRBV19; J gene: TRBJ2-7; CDR3 protein: CASSIAWGTGREQYF
V gene: TRBV6-1; J gene: TRBJ2-7; CDR3 protein: CASSETGQGRLGQYF
V gene: TRBV6-1; J gene: TRBJ2-1; CDR3 protein: CASGGGGNGYNEQFF
V gene: TRBV19; J gene: TRBJ2-5; CDR3 protein: CASSRTSGIGETQYF
V gene: TRBV6-2/TRBV6-3; J gene: TRBJ1-4; CDR3 protein: CASSDRIHAKLFF
V gene: TRBV20-1; J gene: TRBJ1-2; CDR3 protein: CSARRLRGYTF
V gene: TRBV6-1; J gene: TRBJ2-7; CDR3 protein: CASSPGTGTGEQYF
V gene: TRBV30; J gene: TRBJ1-2; CDR3 protein: CAWSVKTLGGYTF
V gene: TRBV20-1; J gene: TRBJ1-5; CDR3 protein: CSARSRGGSSNQPQHF
V gene: TRBV18; J gene: TRBJ2-7; CDR3 protein: CASSPSIDYEQYF
V gene: TRBV12-3/TRBV12-4; J gene: TRBJ2-2; CDR3 protein: CASSILAGGTGELFF
V gene: TRBV7-9; J gene: TRBJ1-2; CDR3 protein: CASSWGRDGYTF
V gene: TRBV20-1; J gene: TRBJ2-1; CDR3 protein: CSARGLAGTSSYNEQFF
V gene: TRBV19; J gene: TRBJ2-5; CDR3 protein: CASSVTGIGAETQYF
V gene: TRBV20-1; J gene: TRBJ1-5; CDR3 protein: CSATAPTGRNQPQHF
V gene: TRBV10-3; J gene: TRBJ1-5; CDR3 protein: CAISERQGRNQPQHF
V gene: TRBV12-3/TRBV12-4; J gene: TRBJ2-5; CDR3 protein: CASSIRETQYF